These T cell receptor beta chains were read from a single sample in a study of blood T cell repertoires in COVID-19. Some clones are missing from TCRdb's copy, which holds only in-frame ones; the method was immunoSEQ multiplex PCR. The sample shows 130,000 or so clones, approximately 84% of them seen only once. Sequenced: peripheral blood. These receptors were taken from a human donor in a cohort sampled during active COVID-19. CDR3s include the opening cysteine and the closing phenylalanine or tryptophan. Each record gives: CDR3 protein, V gene, clone size. Not all rows give a size; the values are once, few, many and, for expanded clones, a class.

CDR3 protein: CASTTGGGGYNEQFF
V gene: TRBV5-1
clone size: NA

CDR3 protein: CATGTSGGANEQFF
V gene: TRBV19
clone size: NA

CDR3 protein: CASSRRGISQPQHF
V gene: TRBV6-6
clone size: few

CDR3 protein: CAWTPQGMGKDTIYF
V gene: TRBV30
clone size: NA

CDR3 protein: CASSRGMNTEAFF
V gene: TRBV6-5
clone size: once

CDR3 protein: CASSSHTNSGNTIYF
V gene: TRBV6-6
clone size: NA

CDR3 protein: CASSQELTYEQYF
V gene: TRBV3-1/TRBV3-2
clone size: NA

CDR3 protein: CASSRDRDYGYTF
V gene: TRBV12-3/TRBV12-4
clone size: NA

CDR3 protein: CASSSLAGRYNEQFF
V gene: TRBV6-2/TRBV6-3
clone size: NA

CDR3 protein: CAITRGTGSYEQYF
V gene: TRBV10-3
clone size: NA

CDR3 protein: CASSSRDPEEVPQHF
V gene: TRBV2
clone size: NA

CDR3 protein: CASSVGGDTYEQYF
V gene: TRBV9
clone size: NA

CDR3 protein: CASSLGDTRYSNQPQHF
V gene: TRBV7-2
clone size: NA

CDR3 protein: CASSPTPGVAGDTQYF
V gene: TRBV5-1
clone size: NA

CDR3 protein: CASSPSPGSGEQFF
V gene: TRBV11-3
clone size: NA

CDR3 protein: CASRDDSEKLFF
V gene: TRBV10-2
clone size: few

CDR3 protein: CASSLGTSGVMSDTQYF
V gene: TRBV28
clone size: NA

CDR3 protein: CASSVDRSNNSPLHF
V gene: TRBV19
clone size: NA

CDR3 protein: CASSSAGTLNTGELFF
V gene: TRBV27
clone size: NA

CDR3 protein: CASSTGQGSGEKLFF
V gene: TRBV5-1
clone size: NA

CDR3 protein: CASSFIYGYTF
V gene: TRBV7-9
clone size: NA

CDR3 protein: CASSRGRGSTNEKLFF
V gene: TRBV19
clone size: NA

CDR3 protein: CASGRGQGASGANVLTF
V gene: TRBV19
clone size: few

CDR3 protein: CASSLQNGWQYF
V gene: TRBV5-6
clone size: NA

CDR3 protein: CASRLLAGRTDTQYF
V gene: TRBV7-9
clone size: NA

CDR3 protein: CASSPRGTYEQYF
V gene: TRBV6-2/TRBV6-3
clone size: once

CDR3 protein: CASSPRTGGAYEQYF
V gene: TRBV7-2
clone size: NA

CDR3 protein: CASSLEGGQGSYEQYF
V gene: TRBV7-8
clone size: NA

CDR3 protein: CASRPTGDYTEAFF
V gene: TRBV2
clone size: NA

CDR3 protein: CASSSRARVWGYTF
V gene: TRBV7-2
clone size: NA

CDR3 protein: CASSLVRQGDMSNTEAFF
V gene: TRBV7-8
clone size: NA

CDR3 protein: CASSILWGPNTEAFF
V gene: TRBV19
clone size: NA

CDR3 protein: CASSLIGLAGYNEQFF
V gene: TRBV7-3
clone size: NA

CDR3 protein: CASSGQWDGPQHF
V gene: TRBV6-5
clone size: NA

CDR3 protein: CATSDLGTGWTGELFF
V gene: TRBV24-1
clone size: many

CDR3 protein: CATTGGTVNQPQHF
V gene: TRBV28
clone size: few

CDR3 protein: CASSLYVVGGTSGGEEPDTQYF
V gene: TRBV28
clone size: few

CDR3 protein: CSASRLDTEAFF
V gene: TRBV20-1
clone size: NA

CDR3 protein: CASSANDGNNEKLFF
V gene: TRBV25-1
clone size: NA

CDR3 protein: CASSQMGRANSPLHF
V gene: TRBV7-9
clone size: NA

CDR3 protein: CASSLQSPPGRENIQYF
V gene: TRBV4-1
clone size: once

CDR3 protein: CASSLEYSNQPQHF
V gene: TRBV19
clone size: NA

CDR3 protein: CASSQTGTGAGEQYF
V gene: TRBV4-1
clone size: NA

CDR3 protein: CASSLGQPNEKLFF
V gene: TRBV5-1
clone size: NA

CDR3 protein: CASSPPGQGGREQFF
V gene: TRBV27
clone size: NA

CDR3 protein: CASSQISGGDQPQHF
V gene: TRBV5-6
clone size: NA

CDR3 protein: CASSLEGGTDTQYF
V gene: TRBV11-3
clone size: NA

CDR3 protein: CAWATGVYGYTF
V gene: TRBV30
clone size: once

CDR3 protein: CASSFYFRDRGTDTQYF
V gene: TRBV5-6
clone size: NA

CDR3 protein: CASSFRTDRGTEAFF
V gene: TRBV5-1
clone size: NA

CDR3 protein: CAWSVLGPREEKLFF
V gene: TRBV30
clone size: NA

CDR3 protein: CASGLDRGPLGTEAFF
V gene: TRBV12-5
clone size: NA

CDR3 protein: CASRPGHRQPQHF
V gene: TRBV21-1
clone size: NA

CDR3 protein: CASSLGDRGHEQYF
V gene: TRBV5-6
clone size: NA

CDR3 protein: CASSPKDRDGTGELFF
V gene: TRBV4-1
clone size: few

CDR3 protein: CSASEPDNEQFF
V gene: TRBV20-1
clone size: once

CDR3 protein: CASSLGGVGADTQYF
V gene: TRBV5-1
clone size: once

CDR3 protein: CASSLGQGLEETQYF
V gene: TRBV5-4
clone size: NA